The 29 T cell receptor beta chains listed next were all sequenced from one sample in a study of T cell responses to AZD1222 COVID-19 vaccine. Some clones are missing from TCRdb's copy, which holds only in-frame ones; the method was immunoSEQ multiplex PCR. The repertoire holds roughly 99,000 clones, with approximately 90% as singletons. Specimen: peripheral blood, collected 28 days after the second AZD1222 dose. The receptors here all came from an adult who received the AZD1222 COVID-19 vaccine.

The V and J genes are TRBV28 and TRBJ1-4; D might be TRBD1 (6 bases). V was clipped by 0 bases and J by 4 bases, with 12 bases between them. Germline V gene sequence: CDR1 MDHEN, CDR2 SYDVKM. The CDR3 has 16 residues. CDR3 residues: CASSLWTGGGNEKLFF. CDR3 bases: TGTGCCAGCAGTTTATGGACAGGAGGAGGTAATGAAAAACTGTTTTTT.

The chain links TRBV9 to TRBJ1-3, with D tentatively TRBD1 (5 bases). The CDR3 sequence is 14 residues long. CDR1 is SGDLS, CDR2 YYNGEE, per germline. V was pared by 3 bases and J by 1 base, with 8 bases between. The CDR3 region has the DNA TGTGCCAGCAGCGCGGGGGGTTCTGGAAACACCATATATTTT. This gives the protein CASSAGGSGNTIYF.

This clone was seen only once. The chain couples TRBV27 to TRBJ2-2; TRBD2 matches 7 bases. This CDR3 spans 13 amino acids. The V gene's germline CDR1 is MNHEY and CDR2 SMNVEV (reference sequence). V gave up 2 bases and J gave up 6 bases; unmatched junction bases: 0. As DNA, the CDR3 is TGTGCCAGCAGTTTAGGGGGGGCCGGGGAGCTGTTTTTT. It codes for CASSLGGAGELFF.

The chain has TRBV11-1 and TRBJ2-1, with D possibly being TRBD2 (5 bases). The germline gives CDR1 SGHAT, CDR2 FQDESV (reference sequence). Trimming took 5 bases from V and 3 from J, leaving 5 bases between them. This CDR3 is 12 amino acids long. CDR3 nucleotide sequence: TGTGCCAGCAGCCGGGACTACAATGAGCAGTTCTTC. Its protein is CASSRDYNEQFF.

The chain couples TRBV28 to TRBJ1-3, with TRBD1 as a possible D gene (5 bases). The CDR3 extends over 16 amino acids. V lost 3 bases and J lost 1, with 13 bases in between. Germline-derived CDR1 and CDR2 are MDHEN and SYDVKM. The CDR3 loop reads CASSLDRRQSGNTIYF. The CDR3, as DNA: TGTGCCAGCAGTTTGGATCGTCGACAGTCTGGAAACACCATATATTTT.

The chain joins TRBV7-9 to TRBJ2-7; 9 bases are shared with TRBD1. Germline lookup yields CDR1 SEHNR and CDR2 FQNEAQ (reference sequence). CDR3 size: 13 residues. The V segment lost 7 bases and the J segment 3 bases; nucleotides outside the gene matches: 4. The CDR3 region has the DNA TGTGCCAGCAACTCGGGACAGGGCTACGAGCAGTACTTC. This encodes CASNSGQGYEQYF.

In this sample, this clone turned up once. For the CDR3, the DNA is TGTGCCAGCAGCTTGAACTGGGGAAATCAGCCCCAGCATTTT. It is translated as CASSLNWGNQPQHF. The rearrangement uses TRBV11-2 and TRBJ1-5, with D unclear. CDR1 and CDR2 from the germline V gene are SGHAT and FQNNGV. V lost 3 bases and J 4 bases, leaving 10 bases between the germline ends. This CDR3 has 14 residues.

This sequence joins TRBV4-3 and TRBJ2-3, with D possibly called TRBD1 or TRBD2 (5 bases each). CDR3 size: 16 residues. Trimming removed 0 bases from V and 9 bases from J, with 19 bases in between. Germline CDR1 reads LGHNA; CDR2 reads YSLEER. The CDR3 sequence: CASSQDTFGTPGTQYF. CDR3 coding DNA: TGCGCCAGCAGCCAAGATACTTTTGGGACCCCAGGGACGCAGTATTTT.

The rearrangement links TRBV10-2 to TRBJ2-1, with 10 bases identical to TRBD2. V was clipped by 3 bases and J by 8 bases; unmatched bases: 4. The germline CDR1 and CDR2 sequences are WSHSY and SAAADI. This CDR3 contains 14 residues. CDR3 nucleotides: TGCGCCAGCAGTGATGGGCTAGCGGGGGATGAGCAGTTCTTC. Protein: CASSDGLAGDEQFF.

V usage is TRBV6-5 and J usage is TRBJ1-2; D call uncertain. V lost 6 bases and J lost 5, with 7 bases in between. Germline lookup yields CDR1 MNHEY and CDR2 SVGAGI. This CDR3 contains 11 residues. The CDR3 reads CASSPGYGYTF. CDR3 coding DNA: TGTGCCAGCAGCCCCGGTTATGGCTACACCTTC.

This chain links TRBV18 with TRBJ1-1, with a weak D call TRBD1 (6 bases). There are 16 residues in the CDR3. Per the germline V gene, CDR1 is KGHSH and CDR2 is LQKENI. The ends were cut back, 2 bases at V and 1 base at J, with 14 bases in the middle. The CDR3 region has the DNA TGTGCCAGCTCACCAGGCGCCGGGACACAGAACACTGAAGCTTTCTTT. Translating gives CASSPGAGTQNTEAFF.

J is TRBJ2-1 and V is TRBV3-1 (or the pseudogene TRBV3-2); 12 nucleotides agree with TRBD2. CDR3 length: 17 residues. V lost 5 bases to trimming and J lost 5 bases; unmatched junction nucleotides: 10. The germline gives CDR1 LGHDT, CDR2 YNNKEL (reference sequence). CDR3 nucleotides: TGTGCCAGCAGCACCCGACTAGCGGGGGCGACTAACAATGAGCAGTTCTTC. It translates to CASSTRLAGATNNEQFF.

The V gene is TRBV5-6, the J gene TRBJ2-1, with TRBD1 matching 9 bases. Looked up from germline, CDR1 is SGHDT and CDR2 is YYEEEE. Germline trimming cut 1 base from V and 3 bases from J; bases unmatched to any gene: 2. CDR3 length: 15 residues. CDR3 sequence reads: CASSLTGQGYNEQFF. CDR3 sequence (DNA): TGTGCCAGCAGCTTGACGGGACAGGGCTACAATGAGCAGTTCTTC.

This clone was detected only once. This rearrangement joins TRBV7-2 to TRBJ1-1; D remains unclear. The CDR3 loop spans 13 amino acids. V was clipped by 5 bases and J by 8 bases, with 15 bases between them. Germline assignment: CDR1 SGHTA and CDR2 FQGNSA. Here the CDR3 reads CASSPHPLDEAFF. Here the CDR3 DNA reads TGTGCCAGCAGCCCCCACCCATTGGACGAAGCTTTCTTT.

This clone has more than one count but fewer than ten. The V call is TRBV7-6, the J call TRBJ1-5, with TRBD1 matching over 7 bases. The CDR3 has 16 residues. Germline CDR1 is SGHVS and CDR2 is FNYEAQ. V gave up 1 base and J gave up 3 bases; unmatched junction bases: 6. The CDR3 DNA sequence: TGTGCCAGCAGCTTAGATGCAGGGGGAACCAATCAGCCCCAGCATTTT. It is translated as CASSLDAGGTNQPQHF. Filled out from reference TRBV7-6 and TRBJ1-5, the complete variable domain reads GAGVSQSPRYKVTKRGQDVALRCDPISGHVSLYWYRQALGQGPEFLTYFNYEAQQDKSGLPNDRFSAERPEGSISTLTIQRTEQRDSAMYRCASSLDAGGTNQPQHFGDGTRLSIL.

The chain uses TRBV10-1 and TRBJ2-5; D is uncertain. The ends were cut back, 10 bases at V and 5 bases at J, with 17 bases in the middle. Germline V gene lookup returns CDR1 WNHNN and CDR2 SYGVQD (reference sequence). CDR3 length equals 13 residues. The CDR3 reads CATQPYFSETQYF. The CDR3 DNA sequence: TGCGCCACCCAACCCTACTTCAGCGAGACCCAGTACTTC.

The rearrangement links TRBV7-2 to TRBJ1-2, with 7 nucleotides matching TRBD1. The junction had 4 bases not matched to a gene; V was cut back by 5 bases and J by 1 base. CDR3 length: 14 residues. Looked up from germline, CDR1 is SGHTA and CDR2 is FQGNSA. For the CDR3, the DNA is TGTGCCAGCAGCCTCGACAGGGTTAACTATGGCTACACCTTC. Translation gives CASSLDRVNYGYTF.

The chain combines TRBV7-2 with TRBJ1-1; 9 nucleotides line up with TRBD1. The V gene's germline CDR1 is SGHTA and CDR2 FQGNSA. This CDR3 region has 14 residues. The ends lost 4 bases at V and 5 bases at J; junction bases unmatched: 5. The CDR3 DNA sequence: TGTGCCAGCAGCTCGGGGACAGGGAGGACTGAAGCTTTCTTT. Translating it yields CASSSGTGRTEAFF.

The rearrangement uses TRBV7-8 and TRBJ2-7; 9 nucleotides match TRBD1. This CDR3 comprises 15 residues. The germline gives CDR1 SGHVS, CDR2 FQNEAQ. V was clipped by 5 bases and J by 0 bases; unmatched bases: 5. CDR3 DNA: TGTGCCAGCAGCATAGGGACAGGGCCCTCCTACGAGCAGTACTTC. It is translated as CASSIGTGPSYEQYF.

The chain is built from TRBV14 and TRBJ1-6; TRBD1 might be the D (6 bases). Deletions cut 4 bases from V and 4 bases from J, with 14 bases between. Per the germline V gene, CDR1 is SGHDN and CDR2 is FVKESK. The CDR3 spans 16 residues. The CDR3 DNA sequence: TGTGCCAGCAGCCCAAGGGGGGGGCGGTATAATTCACCCCTCCACTTT. Protein product: CASSPRGGRYNSPLHF. The full variable domain, rest sourced from reference TRBV14 and TRBJ1-6, is EAGVTQFPSHSVIEKGQTVTLRCDPISGHDNLYWYRRVMGKEIKFLLHFVKESKQDESGMPNNRFLAERTGGTYSTLKVQPAELEDSGVYFCASSPRGGRYNSPLHFGNGTRLTVT.

The rearrangement links TRBV5-4 to TRBJ1-1, with TRBD1 identical over 9 bases. Germline CDR1 and CDR2: SGHNT and YYREEE (reference sequence). The CDR3 totals 15 residues. The V and J ends lost 4 bases and 4 bases, in that order; junction bases with no gene match: 8. CDR3 sequence reads: CASSGIQGAPTEAFF. The DNA for the CDR3 is TGTGCCAGCAGCGGTATACAGGGGGCGCCCACTGAAGCTTTCTTT.

The chain joins TRBV7-9 to TRBJ2-1; possible D gene TRBD1, 5 bases. The CDR3 sequence is 15 residues long. V lost 1 base and J 7 bases, leaving 14 bases between the germline ends. Germline V CDR1 and CDR2: SEHNR, FQNEAQ (reference sequence). DNA for the CDR3: TGTGCCAGCAGCTTAGGCCAGGGAAGTTATAATGAGCAGTTCTTC. Its translation: CASSLGQGSYNEQFF.

J is TRBJ2-7 and V is TRBV6-5; 13 positions agree with TRBD2. The V and J ends lost 11 bases and 7 bases, in that order; junction bases with no gene match: 14. The germline V gene has CDR1 MNHEY and CDR2 SVGAGI. The CDR3 covers 15 residues. The CDR3 DNA sequence: TGTGCCTGTAGACTAGCGGGGGGATCCTCGGGGGAGCAGTACTTC. It is translated as CACRLAGGSSGEQYF.

This chain uses TRBV29-1 with TRBJ2-3, with D perhaps TRBD2 (6 bases). V lost 6 bases and J lost 4, with 14 bases in between. Germline V gene sequence: CDR1 SQVTM, CDR2 ANQGSEA. The CDR3 is 13 amino acids. The DNA for the CDR3 is TGCAGCGTCGGAGGGGCATCCCCAGATACGCAGTATTTT. Translating gives CSVGGASPDTQYF.

V usage is TRBV18 and J usage is TRBJ2-2; 7 nucleotides match TRBD2. CDR1 is KGHSH and CDR2 is LQKENI in the germline V gene. With 4 bases clipped from V and 0 bases from J, the junction kept 5 bases outside the gene matches. CDR3 length: 16 residues. The CDR3 is CASSLAGTTNTGELFF. CDR3 nucleotide sequence: TGTGCCAGCTCACTAGCCGGGACTACGAACACCGGGGAGCTGTTTTTT.

J is TRBJ2-3 and V is TRBV18; D is possibly TRBD2 (6 bases). This CDR3 has 16 residues. Trimming took 1 base from V and 2 from J, leaving 13 bases between them. CDR1 and CDR2 from the germline V gene are KGHSH and LQKENI. DNA for the CDR3: TGTGCCAGCTCACCACGGCAGCCGGGGGACACAGATACGCAGTATTTT. Translation gives CASSPRQPGDTDTQYF.

The J gene is TRBJ2-6, the V gene TRBV2; no clear D. The germline V and J ends were trimmed by 6 bases and 0 bases, with 9 bases remaining between them. The length of the CDR3 is 15 residues. The germline CDR1 and CDR2 sequences are SNHLY and FYNNEI. CDR3 amino acids: CASRLLNSGANVLTF. The DNA for the CDR3 is TGTGCCAGCAGGTTACTGAACTCTGGGGCCAACGTCCTGACTTTC. The full variable domain, completed using reference TRBV2 and TRBJ2-6, is EPEVTQTPSHQVTQMGQEVILRCVPISNHLYFYWYRQILGQKVEFLVSFYNNEISEKSEIFDDQFSVERPDGSNFTLKIRSTKLEDSAMYFCASRLLNSGANVLTFGAGSRLTVL.

V and J are TRBV6-2 or TRBV6-3 and TRBJ2-7; D may correspond to TRBD1 or TRBD2 (5 bases each). CDR1 is MNHEY, CDR2 SVGEGT, per germline. V lost 2 bases to trimming and J lost 0 bases, with 14 bases between them. The CDR3 spans 16 residues. CDR3 sequence reads: CASSYPEVRVSYEQYF. DNA of the CDR3: TGTGCCAGCAGTTACCCGGAGGTCAGGGTCTCCTACGAGCAGTACTTC.

This sequence joins TRBV19 and TRBJ2-7; D possibly uses TRBD1 or TRBD2 (6 bases each). With 4 bases removed from V and 0 bases from J, the gap between germline ends came to 13 bases. The germline gives CDR1 LNHDA, CDR2 SQIVND (reference sequence). This CDR3 contains 15 residues. In nucleotides, the CDR3 is TGTGCCAGTAGTAGTGGGGCGGGACACTCCTACGAGCAGTACTTC. The encoded protein is CASSSGAGHSYEQYF.